This T cell receptor beta chain was sequenced in a study of CD8 T cells in ankylosing spondylitis. The authors made TCR beta libraries by quantitative 5'-RACE with molecular barcodes. From the 5' RACE reads, TCRdb called clonotypes with MiXCR, one entry per CDR3 protein. Here the sample spans more than 250,000 distinct CDR3 sequences, roughly 11% being singletons. The CDR3 is 14 residues long. Trimming left V 6 bases short and J 2 bases short, with 16 bases between. CDR1 and CDR2 from the germline V gene are DFQATT and SNEGSKA (reference sequence). General study findings and limits: A motif of under ten highly homologous TCR beta variants was seen as apparently characteristic of ankylosing spondylitis blood.

This clonotype was counted ten times or more. The antigen remains undetermined. The sequenced sample was blood, either unsorted or a sorted T cell fraction (not recorded which). This clonotype was obtained from a female donor with ankylosing spondylitis or in good health (not recorded which). The chain uses TRBV20-1 and TRBJ1-2; D unclear. The CDR3 loop reads CSALPDHTNYGYTF. The CDR3 DNA follows: TGCAGTGCCCTACCCGATCATACGAACTATGGCTACACCTTC.